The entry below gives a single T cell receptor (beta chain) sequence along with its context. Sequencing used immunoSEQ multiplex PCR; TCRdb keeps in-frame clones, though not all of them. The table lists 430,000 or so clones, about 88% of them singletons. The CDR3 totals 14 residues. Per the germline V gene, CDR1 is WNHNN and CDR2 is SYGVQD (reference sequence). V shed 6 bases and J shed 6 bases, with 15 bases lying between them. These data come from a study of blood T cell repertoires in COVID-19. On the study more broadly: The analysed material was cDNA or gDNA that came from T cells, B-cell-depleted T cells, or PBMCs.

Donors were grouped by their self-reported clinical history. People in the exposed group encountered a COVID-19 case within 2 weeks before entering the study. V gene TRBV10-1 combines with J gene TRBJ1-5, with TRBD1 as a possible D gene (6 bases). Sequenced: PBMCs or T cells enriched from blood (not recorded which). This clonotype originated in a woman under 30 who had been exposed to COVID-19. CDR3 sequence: CASRRVQGSQPQHF. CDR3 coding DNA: TGCGCCAGCAGAAGGGTGCAGGGGAGTCAGCCCCAGCATTTT.